This T cell receptor beta chain was profiled in a study of cytomegalovirus exposure and HLA in healthy donors. Losses at the gene ends were 7 bases for V and 0 bases for J; bases not matched to a gene: 7. The CDR3 contains 17 residues. Germline V gene sequence: CDR1 MNHEY, CDR2 SMNVEV (reference sequence). This PCR relied on a set of 60 Vbeta primers and 13 Jbeta primers. Profiling relied on immunoSEQ multiplex PCR, and the TCRdb table lists in-frame clones only, not all of them. This sample has about 120,000 clones; about 85% occur once, and the top ten carry over 0.2%. The clonotype comes from a man aged 45 to 65 in good health and CMV-seronegative. The rearrangement joins TRBV27 to TRBJ2-4; 12 nucleotides align to TRBD2. The specimen was PBMCs. CDR3 sequence (DNA): TGTGCCAGCACCCGGACTAGCGGGATGTCAGCCAAAAACATTCAGTACTTC. Its protein product is CASTRTSGMSAKNIQYF.